This TCR beta chain was captured by sequencing in a study of human T cells and chemical hapten exposure (dated by TCRdb to 2020 to 2022). With regard to the full study: For sensitization, 2% DPC in acetone was applied to an approximately 2 cm by approximately 2 cm area of upper inner arm skin. Throughout the study period of 20 to 30 weeks, patients also received therapeutic DPC doses to the scalp every week. Patch testing was performed on the upper back with Finn chambers containing 0.01% DPC, and the patch tests were scored after 6 days according to International Contact Dermatitis Research Group standards. Alopecia areata with under or over 50% scalp involvement, alopecia totalis and alopecia universalis were represented in the patient cohort, which was mostly female. The libraries were sequenced as a pool, and the TCR yield per sample differed mostly because of small variations in library volumes within the pool. Peripheral blood TCR repertoire changes were tracked in vivo in alopecia patients during primary and secondary sensitization to the hapten diphenylcyclopropenone (DPC). Patient blood was sampled pre-sensitization (week 0) and at 2, 6 and about 24 weeks after DPC sensitization. Under 30 alopecia patients gave blood for TCR sequencing at one to four time points (pre-sensitization, 2, 6 and 24 weeks). The investigation overall reported the following: The number of PT1 expanded TCRs positively correlated with patch test score, significant at thresholds 8, 16 and 32 but not 4. Repeated subsampling changed both the strength of the expansion versus patch-test correlation and the threshold at which the correlation became significant. Expanded TCRs formed significantly more large CDR3 similarity clusters than pre-sensitization or healthy control sets, consistent with antigen-driven responses. The number of TCRs above 1 in 1000 frequency did not change with DPC sensitization; there was no evidence of global repertoire structure alterations. Because every patient had alopecia, a presumed autoimmune disease, the patients' immune response might differ from that of healthy individuals.

Library construction relied on RACE. TCRdb names NextSeq 500 as the instrument used. During library preparation, unique molecular identifiers were attached to individual cDNA molecules so that TCRs could be counted quantitatively and reproducibly. Each blood RNA sample was used to sequence both TCR alpha and TCR beta chains. The paper's data handling went like this. Samples had a median of about 96,000 TCRs, with a range from about 23,224 to 750,000. V, J and CDR3 annotation of the TCR reads was carried out using the Decombinator software suite. Every sample was subsampled to the same number of TCRs (28,000) for the PS versus PT1 abundance plots. TCRs were defined as expanded if absent before sensitization and observed at least eight times at the 2-week time point. Through fastp at Q25 and MiXCR, TCRdb rebuilt clones from the public reads, retaining in-frame beta chains. Each CDR3 protein gets just one entry, which takes the most common genes and DNA from the rows behind it. TCRdb, not the authors, supplied the V and J calls. In all, the sample holds approximately 90,000 distinct CDR3 sequences, and 25% to 30% of those were seen once. 10% to 13% of the sample belongs to the ten largest clones.

Points on this clonotype: Its antigen specificity is not known. One base away there is no much larger clone; base qualities are not given.

CDR1 and CDR2, per the germline V gene (reference sequence), are DFQATT and SNEGSKA. V has 5 bases trimmed and J has 7 bases trimmed; junction bases matching no gene number 15. From its cysteine to its phenylalanine, the CDR3 spans 15 amino acids. Only the CDR3 region is kept as DNA, spanning 45 bases read in frame from base 1. Read against the paper, the sample's time point label means: patch test 3, about 24 weeks after DPC sensitization. This specimen's treatment or condition label, per the study, means: therapeutic diphenylcyclopropenone sensitization with weekly scalp DPC. At every patch-test visit, the blood draw took place before the patch test was put on. Patients were eligible if aged 18 to 70, diagnosed with alopecia and judged suitable for DPC therapy, and pregnant patients were excluded. Total RNA was extracted from unfractionated whole blood collected in Tempus Blood RNA tubes.

The sample here was whole blood, taken in connection with sensitization to the hapten diphenylcyclopropenone (DPC). The receptor was derived from a man in his forties or fifties with alopecia areata. Some clones in this sample may be carry-over from other donors' samples. This sequence uses TRBV20-1 and TRBJ1-1; 8 of the junction bases match TRBD1. The DNA reads as follows: TGCAGTGCTTTTAGTCTTACAGGGGGTTTCGGTGAAGCTTTCTTT. Its coded protein is CSAFSLTGGFGEAFF.